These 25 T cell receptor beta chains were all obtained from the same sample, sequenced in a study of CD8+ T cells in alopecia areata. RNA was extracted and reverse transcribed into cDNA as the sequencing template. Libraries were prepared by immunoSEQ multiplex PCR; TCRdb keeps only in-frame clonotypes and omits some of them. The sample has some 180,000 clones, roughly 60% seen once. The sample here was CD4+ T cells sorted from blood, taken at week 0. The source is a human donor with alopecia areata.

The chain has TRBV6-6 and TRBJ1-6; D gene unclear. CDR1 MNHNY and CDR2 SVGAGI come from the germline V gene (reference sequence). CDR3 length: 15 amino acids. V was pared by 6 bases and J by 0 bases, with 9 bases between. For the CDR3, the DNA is TGTGCCAGCAGAGCAGCCTTCTCCTATAATTCACCCCTCCACTTT. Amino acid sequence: CASRAAFSYNSPLHF.

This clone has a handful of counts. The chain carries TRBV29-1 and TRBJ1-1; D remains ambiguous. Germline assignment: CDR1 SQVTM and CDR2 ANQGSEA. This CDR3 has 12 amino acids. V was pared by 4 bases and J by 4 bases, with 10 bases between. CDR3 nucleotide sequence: TGCAGCGTTGCTCCCCAAGGCACTGAAGCTTTCTTT. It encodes CSVAPQGTEAFF.

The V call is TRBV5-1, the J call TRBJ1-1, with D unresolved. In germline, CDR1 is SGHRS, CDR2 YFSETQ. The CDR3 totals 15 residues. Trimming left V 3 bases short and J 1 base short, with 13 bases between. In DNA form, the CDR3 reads TGCGCCAGCAGCTCCGCGGGTGCCCGGAACACTGAAGCTTTCTTT. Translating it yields CASSSAGARNTEAFF.

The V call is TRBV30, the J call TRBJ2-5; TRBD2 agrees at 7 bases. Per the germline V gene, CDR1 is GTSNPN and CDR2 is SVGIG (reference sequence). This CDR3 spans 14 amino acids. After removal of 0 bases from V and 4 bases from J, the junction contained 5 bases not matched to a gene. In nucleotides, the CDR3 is TGTGCCTGGAGTGTAGGCGGGGGTACAGAGACCCAGTACTTC. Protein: CAWSVGGGTETQYF.

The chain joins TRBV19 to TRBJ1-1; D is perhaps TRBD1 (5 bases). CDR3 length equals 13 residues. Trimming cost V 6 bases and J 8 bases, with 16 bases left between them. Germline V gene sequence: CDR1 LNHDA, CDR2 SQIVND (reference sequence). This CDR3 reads CASRPGGGAEAFF. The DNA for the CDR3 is TGTGCCAGTAGGCCAGGAGGTGGGGCCGAAGCTTTCTTT.

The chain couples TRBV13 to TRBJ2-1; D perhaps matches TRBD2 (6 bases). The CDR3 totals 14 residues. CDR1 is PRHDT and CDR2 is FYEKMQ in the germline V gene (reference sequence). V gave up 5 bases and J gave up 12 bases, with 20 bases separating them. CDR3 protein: CASSVNGGAGGQFF. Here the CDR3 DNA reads TGTGCCAGCAGCGTAAATGGCGGGGCTGGAGGGCAGTTCTTC.

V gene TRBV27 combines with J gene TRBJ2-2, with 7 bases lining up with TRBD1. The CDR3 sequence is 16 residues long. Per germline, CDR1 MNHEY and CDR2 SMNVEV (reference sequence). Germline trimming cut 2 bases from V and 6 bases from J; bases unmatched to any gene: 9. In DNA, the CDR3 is TGTGCCAGCAGTTTACGGTCAACAGGGGTGTCCGGGGAGCTGTTTTTT. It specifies CASSLRSTGVSGELFF.

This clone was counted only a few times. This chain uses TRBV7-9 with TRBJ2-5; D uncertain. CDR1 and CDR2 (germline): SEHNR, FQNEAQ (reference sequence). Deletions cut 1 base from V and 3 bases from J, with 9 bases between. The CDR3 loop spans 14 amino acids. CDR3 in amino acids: CASSLGSSKETQYF. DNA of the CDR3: TGTGCCAGCAGCTTAGGGAGTTCCAAAGAGACCCAGTACTTC. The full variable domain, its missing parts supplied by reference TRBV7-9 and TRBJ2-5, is DTGVSQNPRHKITKRGQNVTFRCDPISEHNRLYWYRQTLGQGPEFLTYFQNEAQLEKSRLLSDRFSAERPKGSFSTLEIQRTEQGDSAMYLCASSLGSSKETQYFGPGTRLLVL.

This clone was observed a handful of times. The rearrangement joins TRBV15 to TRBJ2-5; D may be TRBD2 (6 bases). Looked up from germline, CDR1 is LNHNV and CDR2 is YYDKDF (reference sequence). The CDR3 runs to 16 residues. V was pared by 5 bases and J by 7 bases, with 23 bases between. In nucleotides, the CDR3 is TGTGCCACCAGCGGAGGGAGTATGTTCCACTGGCGGACCCAGTACTTC. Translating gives CATSGGSMFHWRTQYF.

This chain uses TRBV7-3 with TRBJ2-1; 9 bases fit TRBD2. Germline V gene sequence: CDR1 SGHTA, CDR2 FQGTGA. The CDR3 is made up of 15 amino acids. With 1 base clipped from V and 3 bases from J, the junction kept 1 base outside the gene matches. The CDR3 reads CASSLISGGYNEQFF. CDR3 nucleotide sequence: TGTGCCAGCAGCTTAATTAGCGGGGGCTACAATGAGCAGTTCTTC.

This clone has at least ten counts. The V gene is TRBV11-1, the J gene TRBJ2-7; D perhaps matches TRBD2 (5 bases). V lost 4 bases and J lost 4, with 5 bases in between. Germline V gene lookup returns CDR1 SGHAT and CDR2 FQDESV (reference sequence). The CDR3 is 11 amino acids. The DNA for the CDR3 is TGTGCCAGCAGCTCGGGATACGAGCAGTACTTC. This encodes CASSSGYEQYF.

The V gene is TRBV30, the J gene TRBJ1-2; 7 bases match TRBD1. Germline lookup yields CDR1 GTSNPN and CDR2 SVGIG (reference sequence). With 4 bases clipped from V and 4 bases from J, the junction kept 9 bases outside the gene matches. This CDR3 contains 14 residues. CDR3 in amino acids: CAWKPGQNSYGYTF. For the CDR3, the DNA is TGTGCCTGGAAACCGGGACAGAACTCCTATGGCTACACCTTC.

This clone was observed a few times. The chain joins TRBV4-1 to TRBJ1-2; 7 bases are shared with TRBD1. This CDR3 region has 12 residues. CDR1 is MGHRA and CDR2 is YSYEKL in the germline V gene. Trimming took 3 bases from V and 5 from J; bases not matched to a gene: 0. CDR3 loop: CASSQGQYGYTF. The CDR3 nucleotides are TGCGCCAGCAGCCAGGGACAGTATGGCTACACCTTC.

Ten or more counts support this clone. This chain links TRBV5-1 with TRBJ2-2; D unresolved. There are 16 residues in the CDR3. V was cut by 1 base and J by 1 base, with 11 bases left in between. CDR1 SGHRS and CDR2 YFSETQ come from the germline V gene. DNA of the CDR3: TGCGCCAGCAGCTTGCGACCCGACTGGAACACCGGGGAGCTGTTTTTT. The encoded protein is CASSLRPDWNTGELFF.

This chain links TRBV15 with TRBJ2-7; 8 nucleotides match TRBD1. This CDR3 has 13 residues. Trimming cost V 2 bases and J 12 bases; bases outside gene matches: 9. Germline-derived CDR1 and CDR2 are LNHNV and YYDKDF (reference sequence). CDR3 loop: CATSRPDRGLVYF. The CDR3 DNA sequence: TGTGCCACCAGCAGACCCGACAGGGGTTTGGTGTACTTC.

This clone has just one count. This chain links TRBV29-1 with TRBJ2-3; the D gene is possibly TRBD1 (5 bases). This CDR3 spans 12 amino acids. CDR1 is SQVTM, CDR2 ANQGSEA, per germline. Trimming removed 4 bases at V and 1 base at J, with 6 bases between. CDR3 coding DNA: TGCAGCGTTGCACAGGGCACAGATACGCAGTATTTT. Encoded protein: CSVAQGTDTQYF.

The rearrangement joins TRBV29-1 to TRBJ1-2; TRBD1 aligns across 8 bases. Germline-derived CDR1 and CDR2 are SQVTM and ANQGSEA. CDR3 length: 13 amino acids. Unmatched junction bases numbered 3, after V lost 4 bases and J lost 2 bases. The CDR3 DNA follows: TGCAGCGTTGGAACAGGGGGAAACTATGGCTACACCTTC. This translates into CSVGTGGNYGYTF. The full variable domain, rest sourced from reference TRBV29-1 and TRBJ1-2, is SAVISQKPSRDICQRGTSLTIQCQVDSQVTMMFWYRQQPGQSLTLIATANQGSEATYESGFVIDKFPISRPNLTFSTLTVSNMSPEDSSIYLCSVGTGGNYGYTFGSGTRLTVV.

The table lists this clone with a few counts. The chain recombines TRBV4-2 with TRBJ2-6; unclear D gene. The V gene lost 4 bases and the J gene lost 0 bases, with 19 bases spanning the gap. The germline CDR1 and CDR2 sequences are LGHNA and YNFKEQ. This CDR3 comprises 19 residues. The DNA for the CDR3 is TGTGCCAGCAGCCCCAGGACGGCTAGGGTGTCCTCTGGGGCCAACGTCCTGACTTTC. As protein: CASSPRTARVSSGANVLTF.

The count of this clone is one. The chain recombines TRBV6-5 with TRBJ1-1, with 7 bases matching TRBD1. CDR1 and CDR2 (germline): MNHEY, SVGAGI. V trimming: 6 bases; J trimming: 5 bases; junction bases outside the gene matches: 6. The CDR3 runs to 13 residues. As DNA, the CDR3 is TGTGCCAGCAGCCAACAGGGGTGGACTGAAGCTTTCTTT. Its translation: CASSQQGWTEAFF.

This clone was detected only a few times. The CDR3 region is CASSSPGLQDEQFF. The CDR3 DNA reads as TGTGCCAGCAGCTCGCCGGGACTCCAAGATGAGCAGTTCTTC. The V call is TRBV5-6, the J call TRBJ2-1, with D perhaps matching TRBD2 (6 bases). The length of the CDR3 is 14 residues. Germline V gene sequence: CDR1 SGHDT, CDR2 YYEEEE. V dropped 3 bases and J dropped 8 bases, with 15 bases sitting between them.

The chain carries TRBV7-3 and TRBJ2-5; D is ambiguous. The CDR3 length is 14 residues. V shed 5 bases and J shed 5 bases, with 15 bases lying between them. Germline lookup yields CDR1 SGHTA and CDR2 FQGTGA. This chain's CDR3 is CASSHPRAGETQYF. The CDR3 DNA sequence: TGTGCCAGCAGCCATCCCCGGGCAGGCGAGACCCAGTACTTC. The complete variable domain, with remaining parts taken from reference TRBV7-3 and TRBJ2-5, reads GAGVSQTPSNKVTEKGKYVELRCDPISGHTALYWYRQSLGQGPEFLIYFQGTGAADDSGLPNDRFFAVRPEGSVSTLKIQRTERGDSAVYLCASSHPRAGETQYFGPGTRLLVL.

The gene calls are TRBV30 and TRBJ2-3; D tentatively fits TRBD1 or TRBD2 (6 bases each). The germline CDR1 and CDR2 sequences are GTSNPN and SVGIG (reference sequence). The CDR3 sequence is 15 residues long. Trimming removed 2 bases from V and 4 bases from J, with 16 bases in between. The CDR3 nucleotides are TGTGCCTGGAGTTATACCTACGGGGGCTCAGATACGCAGTATTTT. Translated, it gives CAWSYTYGGSDTQYF.

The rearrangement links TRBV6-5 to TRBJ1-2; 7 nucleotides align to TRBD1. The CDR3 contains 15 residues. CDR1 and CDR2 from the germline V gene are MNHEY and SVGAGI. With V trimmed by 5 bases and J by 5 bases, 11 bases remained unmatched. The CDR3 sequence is CASSRNPTGVYGYTF. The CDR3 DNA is TGTGCCAGCAGTCGTAATCCAACAGGGGTTTATGGCTACACCTTC.

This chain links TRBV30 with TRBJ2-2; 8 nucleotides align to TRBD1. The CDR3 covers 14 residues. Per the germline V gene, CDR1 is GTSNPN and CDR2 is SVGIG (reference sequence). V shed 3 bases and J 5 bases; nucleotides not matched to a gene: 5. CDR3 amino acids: CAWRGTGGTGELFF. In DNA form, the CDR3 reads TGTGCCTGGAGGGGGACAGGAGGTACCGGGGAGCTGTTTTTT.

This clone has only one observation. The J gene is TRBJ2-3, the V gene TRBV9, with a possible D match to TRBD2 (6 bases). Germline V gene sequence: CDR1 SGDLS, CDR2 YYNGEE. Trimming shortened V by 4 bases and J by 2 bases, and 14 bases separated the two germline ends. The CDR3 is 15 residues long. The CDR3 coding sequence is TGTGCCAGCAGCCCCGGGGACTCAATCACAGATACGCAGTATTTT. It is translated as CASSPGDSITDTQYF.